These T cell receptor beta chains were read from a single sample in a study of blood T cells in healthy people across ages. Via MiXCR, TCRdb re-called the 5' RACE reads, giving one row per CDR3 protein. Of hundreds of thousands of distinct CDR3 sequences in the sample, approximately 50% were seen once. Sequencing was performed on blood. Source of these receptors: a woman aged 60-75 years in good health. CDR3s include the opening cysteine and the closing phenylalanine or tryptophan. The order of the fields is V gene, J gene, CDR3 length, D gene, clone size, CDR3 DNA, CDR3 protein. D genes are given only for firm matches. Clone size is given for some rows only: seen once, a few or many times, or a class if the clone is expanded.

v_call: TRBV6-5; j_call: TRBJ2-3; cdr3_length: 17; d_call: TRBD2; clone_size: -; cdr3_nt: TGTGCCAGCAGTTACGCCCGGACTAGCGGGCAGGCGGATACGCAGTATTTT; cdr3_aa: CASSYARTSGQADTQYF
v_call: TRBV11-3; j_call: TRBJ2-5; cdr3_length: 15; d_call: -; clone_size: -; cdr3_nt: TGTGCCAGCAGCTTAGGGGGCGGGACGGAAGAGACCCAGTACTTC; cdr3_aa: CASSLGGGTEETQYF
v_call: TRBV7-2; j_call: TRBJ1-4; cdr3_length: 16; d_call: -; clone_size: -; cdr3_nt: TGTGCCAGCAGCCCCTATGAGAACAGGAGGGGGGAAAAACTGTTTTTT; cdr3_aa: CASSPYENRRGEKLFF
v_call: TRBV7-2; j_call: TRBJ2-1; cdr3_length: 16; d_call: -; clone_size: -; cdr3_nt: TGTGCCAGCAGCCTTCTGACAATGACCTCCTACAATGAGCAGTTCTTC; cdr3_aa: CASSLLTMTSYNEQFF
v_call: TRBV3-1; j_call: TRBJ2-1; cdr3_length: 15; d_call: TRBD2; clone_size: -; cdr3_nt: TGTGCCAGCAGCCACGAGGGAGGGCCCTACAATGAGCAGTTCTTC; cdr3_aa: CASSHEGGPYNEQFF
v_call: TRBV12-3/TRBV12-4; j_call: TRBJ2-7; cdr3_length: 14; d_call: TRBD1; clone_size: -; cdr3_nt: TGTGCCAGCAAGATGACAGGGGTGCCCTACGAGCAGTACTTC; cdr3_aa: CASKMTGVPYEQYF
v_call: TRBV6-5; j_call: TRBJ2-1; cdr3_length: 16; d_call: -; clone_size: few; cdr3_nt: TGTGCCAGCAGTTACTCGACCTCTGGTATCGGGAATGAGCAGTTCTTC; cdr3_aa: CASSYSTSGIGNEQFF
v_call: TRBV10-3; j_call: TRBJ2-1; cdr3_length: 14; d_call: TRBD2; clone_size: -; cdr3_nt: TGTGCCATCAGGCTAGCGGGAACGAAGAATGAGCAGTTCTTC; cdr3_aa: CAIRLAGTKNEQFF
v_call: TRBV28; j_call: TRBJ2-7; cdr3_length: 14; d_call: -; clone_size: -; cdr3_nt: TGTGCCAGCTCTTACCCGGGCCACTCCTACGAGCAGTACTTC; cdr3_aa: CASSYPGHSYEQYF
v_call: TRBV28; j_call: TRBJ2-1; cdr3_length: 12; d_call: -; clone_size: -; cdr3_nt: TGTGCCACCTCCCAGGTATACAATGAGCAGTTCTTC; cdr3_aa: CATSQVYNEQFF
v_call: TRBV12-3/TRBV12-4; j_call: TRBJ2-7; cdr3_length: 13; d_call: TRBD2; clone_size: -; cdr3_nt: TGTGCCAGCCACCTAGCGGGCACCTACGGGCAGTACTTC; cdr3_aa: CASHLAGTYGQYF
v_call: TRBV9; j_call: TRBJ2-3; cdr3_length: 16; d_call: TRBD2; clone_size: -; cdr3_nt: TGTGCCAGCAGCGTAACGACTAGCGGCCCTCCGGATACGCAGTATTTT; cdr3_aa: CASSVTTSGPPDTQYF
v_call: TRBV3-1; j_call: TRBJ2-7; cdr3_length: 15; d_call: -; clone_size: once; cdr3_nt: TGTGCCAGCAGCGGTGAGTTCTTAGGGGACTACGAGCAGTACTTC; cdr3_aa: CASSGEFLGDYEQYF
v_call: TRBV20-1; j_call: TRBJ1-4; cdr3_length: 11; d_call: -; clone_size: -; cdr3_nt: TGCAGTGCGGGACTGAATGAAAAACTGTTTTTT; cdr3_aa: CSAGLNEKLFF
v_call: TRBV7-2; j_call: TRBJ2-3; cdr3_length: 14; d_call: -; clone_size: few; cdr3_nt: TGTGCCAGCAGCTTCCCGGGCTTCACAGATACGCAGTATTTT; cdr3_aa: CASSFPGFTDTQYF
v_call: TRBV29-1; j_call: TRBJ2-7; cdr3_length: 11; d_call: TRBD2; clone_size: -; cdr3_nt: TGCCGCGTAGGCGGGAGTGGCGAGCAGTACTTC; cdr3_aa: CRVGGSGEQYF
v_call: TRBV20-1; j_call: TRBJ1-2; cdr3_length: 8; d_call: -; clone_size: many; cdr3_nt: TGCAGTCCCAGGGGCTACACCTTC; cdr3_aa: CSPRGYTF
v_call: TRBV11-2; j_call: TRBJ2-1; cdr3_length: 14; d_call: -; clone_size: -; cdr3_nt: TGTGCCAGCAGCCCTGACGGACTGATCACTGAGCAGTTCTTC; cdr3_aa: CASSPDGLITEQFF
v_call: TRBV11-2; j_call: TRBJ2-7; cdr3_length: 13; d_call: -; clone_size: -; cdr3_nt: TGTGCCAGCAGCCGAACAGGAGTTAGCGAGCAGTACTTC; cdr3_aa: CASSRTGVSEQYF
v_call: TRBV28; j_call: TRBJ2-5; cdr3_length: 14; d_call: TRBD1; clone_size: -; cdr3_nt: TGTGCCAGCAGTCAATACAGGGGGAGGGAGACCCAGTACTTC; cdr3_aa: CASSQYRGRETQYF
v_call: TRBV5-1; j_call: TRBJ2-7; cdr3_length: 17; d_call: TRBD2; clone_size: -; cdr3_nt: TGCGCCAGCAGCTTCCTAGCGGGAGGGCGTCCCTACAATGAGCAGTACTTC; cdr3_aa: CASSFLAGGRPYNEQYF
v_call: TRBV19; j_call: TRBJ2-5; cdr3_length: 16; d_call: TRBD1; clone_size: -; cdr3_nt: TGTGCCAGTAGCAAATGGGACAGGGGCCTCAAAGAGACCCAGTACTTC; cdr3_aa: CASSKWDRGLKETQYF
v_call: TRBV3-1; j_call: TRBJ2-4; cdr3_length: 14; d_call: -; clone_size: -; cdr3_nt: TGTGCCAGCAGCCAAGAACGGCTAGTAAACATTCAGTACTTC; cdr3_aa: CASSQERLVNIQYF
v_call: TRBV7-8; j_call: TRBJ2-1; cdr3_length: 15; d_call: -; clone_size: few; cdr3_nt: TGTGCCAGCAGCTTAGGGCCGCGAGCTTACAATGAGCAGTTCTTC; cdr3_aa: CASSLGPRAYNEQFF
v_call: TRBV29-1; j_call: TRBJ2-1; cdr3_length: 14; d_call: TRBD1; clone_size: -; cdr3_nt: TGCAGCGTTTCGGGACAGGGAAATTCCAATGAGCAGTTCTTC; cdr3_aa: CSVSGQGNSNEQFF
v_call: TRBV5-1; j_call: TRBJ2-3; cdr3_length: 14; d_call: -; clone_size: -; cdr3_nt: TGCGCCAGCAGCTCGGGACGACCCGTTGATACGCAGTATTTT; cdr3_aa: CASSSGRPVDTQYF
v_call: TRBV27; j_call: TRBJ2-1; cdr3_length: 15; d_call: -; clone_size: -; cdr3_nt: TGTGCCAGCAGTTTGGCCGTAGGTAGGCGTAATGAGCAGTTCTTC; cdr3_aa: CASSLAVGRRNEQFF
v_call: TRBV7-9; j_call: TRBJ2-4; cdr3_length: 15; d_call: -; clone_size: few; cdr3_nt: TGTGCCAGCAGTCGCATCTGGGGAGCCAAAAACATTCAGTACTTC; cdr3_aa: CASSRIWGAKNIQYF
v_call: TRBV2; j_call: TRBJ1-2; cdr3_length: 14; d_call: TRBD1; clone_size: -; cdr3_nt: TGTGCCAGCAGTCAATACGAGGGGGCCTATGGCTACACCTTC; cdr3_aa: CASSQYEGAYGYTF
v_call: TRBV20-1; j_call: TRBJ2-3; cdr3_length: 14; d_call: TRBD2; clone_size: -; cdr3_nt: TGCAGTGCTAGGCTAGCGGGAAACTCAGATACGCAGTATTTT; cdr3_aa: CSARLAGNSDTQYF
v_call: TRBV7-9; j_call: TRBJ1-2; cdr3_length: 12; d_call: -; clone_size: -; cdr3_nt: TGTGCCAGCAGCGGTGGGACCTGGGGCTACACCTTC; cdr3_aa: CASSGGTWGYTF
v_call: TRBV7-2; j_call: TRBJ1-4; cdr3_length: 13; d_call: -; clone_size: -; cdr3_nt: TGTGCCAGCAGCTTTACAGGGAACGAAAAACTGTTTTTT; cdr3_aa: CASSFTGNEKLFF
v_call: TRBV7-2; j_call: TRBJ2-7; cdr3_length: 17; d_call: TRBD2; clone_size: -; cdr3_nt: TGTGCCAGCAGAGGTGGCGGGAGGGCCGGTTCCTACAATGAGCAGTACTTC; cdr3_aa: CASRGGGRAGSYNEQYF
v_call: TRBV9; j_call: TRBJ1-4; cdr3_length: 14; d_call: TRBD1; clone_size: -; cdr3_nt: TGTGCCAGCAGCCGGGACAGGGGAAATGAAAGACTGTTTTTT; cdr3_aa: CASSRDRGNERLFF
v_call: TRBV29-1; j_call: TRBJ2-1; cdr3_length: 17; d_call: -; clone_size: few; cdr3_nt: TGCAGCGTTGAGAGGGGTACCCGTCGTTGGAACTACAATGAGCAGTTCTTC; cdr3_aa: CSVERGTRRWNYNEQFF
v_call: TRBV28; j_call: TRBJ2-5; cdr3_length: 14; d_call: -; clone_size: -; cdr3_nt: TGTGCCAGCAGTTTAACACAGAAACAAGAGGCCCGGTACTTC; cdr3_aa: CASSLTQKQEARYF
v_call: TRBV5-1; j_call: TRBJ2-1; cdr3_length: 14; d_call: TRBD1; clone_size: few; cdr3_nt: TGCGCCAGCAGCCTGGGGACAGGGGGCGATGAGCAGTTCTTC; cdr3_aa: CASSLGTGGDEQFF
v_call: TRBV12-3/TRBV12-4; j_call: TRBJ2-4; cdr3_length: 12; d_call: -; clone_size: -; cdr3_nt: TGTGCCAGCAGTTATGGACAGTATGAGCAGTACTTC; cdr3_aa: CASSYGQYEQYF
v_call: TRBV7-2; j_call: TRBJ1-2; cdr3_length: 14; d_call: -; clone_size: -; cdr3_nt: TGTGCCAGCAGCTTGGCTCGGGGGCTGGATAGCTACACCTTC; cdr3_aa: CASSLARGLDSYTF
v_call: TRBV3-1; j_call: TRBJ1-2; cdr3_length: 12; d_call: -; clone_size: -; cdr3_nt: TGTGCCAGCAGCCAAGATAAGGGGGGCTACACCTTC; cdr3_aa: CASSQDKGGYTF
v_call: TRBV11-2; j_call: TRBJ1-1; cdr3_length: 15; d_call: TRBD1; clone_size: -; cdr3_nt: TGTGCCAGCAGCTTACAGACAGGGTTGGGCACTGAAGCTTTCTTT; cdr3_aa: CASSLQTGLGTEAFF
v_call: TRBV28; j_call: TRBJ2-7; cdr3_length: 13; d_call: -; clone_size: -; cdr3_nt: TGTGCCAGCAGTCGTCTCGGCAGGGCCGAGCAGTACTTC; cdr3_aa: CASSRLGRAEQYF
v_call: TRBV4-3; j_call: TRBJ2-7; cdr3_length: 15; d_call: -; clone_size: -; cdr3_nt: TGCGCCAGCAGCCAAGGACAGGAGGTCGGCTACGAGCAGTACTTC; cdr3_aa: CASSQGQEVGYEQYF
v_call: TRBV27; j_call: TRBJ1-1; cdr3_length: 17; d_call: -; clone_size: -; cdr3_nt: TGTGCCAGCAGTTTGGAGCTTTACTTTACCCCAAACACTGAAGCTTTCTTT; cdr3_aa: CASSLELYFTPNTEAFF
v_call: TRBV5-1; j_call: TRBJ2-7; cdr3_length: 15; d_call: TRBD1; clone_size: few; cdr3_nt: TGCGCCAGCAGCTCGGACAGGGGCCGAGCCTACGAGCAGTACTTC; cdr3_aa: CASSSDRGRAYEQYF
v_call: TRBV12-2; j_call: TRBJ2-7; cdr3_length: 14; d_call: -; clone_size: -; cdr3_nt: TGTGCAAGTCGCTTTGAGGGGAGCTCCTACGAGCAGTACTTC; cdr3_aa: CASRFEGSSYEQYF
v_call: TRBV27; j_call: TRBJ2-7; cdr3_length: 15; d_call: TRBD2; clone_size: -; cdr3_nt: TGTGCCAGCAGACCATCCGGGACTAGATTCAACGAGCAGTACTTC; cdr3_aa: CASRPSGTRFNEQYF
v_call: TRBV20-1; j_call: TRBJ1-2; cdr3_length: 14; d_call: TRBD1; clone_size: few; cdr3_nt: TGCAGTGCTAGCGGGGGGACAGGGACATATGGCTACACCTTC; cdr3_aa: CSASGGTGTYGYTF
v_call: TRBV18; j_call: TRBJ2-7; cdr3_length: 13; d_call: -; clone_size: -; cdr3_nt: TGTGCCAGCTCACAAAACAGGGACAACGAGCAGTACTTC; cdr3_aa: CASSQNRDNEQYF